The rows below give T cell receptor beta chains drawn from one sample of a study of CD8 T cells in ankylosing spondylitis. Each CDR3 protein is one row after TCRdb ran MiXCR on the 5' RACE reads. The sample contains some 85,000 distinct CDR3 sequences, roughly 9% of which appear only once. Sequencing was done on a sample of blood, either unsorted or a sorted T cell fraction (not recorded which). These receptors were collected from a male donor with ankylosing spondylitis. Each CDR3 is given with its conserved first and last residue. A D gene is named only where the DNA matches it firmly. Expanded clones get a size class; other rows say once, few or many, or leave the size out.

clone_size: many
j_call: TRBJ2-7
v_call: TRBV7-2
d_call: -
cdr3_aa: CASSHPWDGSYEQYF
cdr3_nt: TGTGCCAGCAGCCACCCCTGGGACGGATCCTACGAGCAGTACTTC

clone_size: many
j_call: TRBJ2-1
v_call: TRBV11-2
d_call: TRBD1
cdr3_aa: CASRGQDNEQFF
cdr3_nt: TGTGCCAGCAGGGGACAGGACAATGAGCAGTTCTTC

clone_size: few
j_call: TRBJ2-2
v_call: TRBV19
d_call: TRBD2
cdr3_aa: CASSSKLRLAVNTGELFF
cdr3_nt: TGTGCCAGTAGTTCCAAACTGAGACTAGCGGTGAACACCGGGGAGCTGTTTTTT

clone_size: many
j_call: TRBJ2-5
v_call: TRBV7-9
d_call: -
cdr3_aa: CASSHGTAMETQYF
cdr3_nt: TGTGCCAGCAGTCATGGGACCGCCATGGAGACCCAGTACTTC

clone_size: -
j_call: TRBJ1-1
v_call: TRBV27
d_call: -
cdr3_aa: CASSLPGRINTEAFF
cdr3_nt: TGTGCCAGCAGTTTACCGGGACGGATCAACACTGAAGCTTTCTTT

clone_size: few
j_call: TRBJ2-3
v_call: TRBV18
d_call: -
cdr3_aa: CASSPGQQGNTDTQYF
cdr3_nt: TGTGCCAGCTCACCAGGACAGCAGGGCAACACAGATACGCAGTATTTT

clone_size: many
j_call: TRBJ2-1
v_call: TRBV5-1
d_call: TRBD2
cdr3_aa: CASSLVSGTYNEQFF
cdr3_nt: TGCGCCAGCAGCTTGGTTAGCGGGACTTACAATGAGCAGTTCTTC

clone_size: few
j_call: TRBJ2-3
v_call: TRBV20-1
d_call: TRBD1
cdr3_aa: CSAPDRGLPGDTQYF
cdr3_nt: TGCAGTGCACCAGACAGGGGACTCCCCGGGGATACGCAGTATTTT

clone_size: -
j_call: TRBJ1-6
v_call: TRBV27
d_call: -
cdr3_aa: CASSYGTAKGNSPLHF
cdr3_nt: TGTGCCAGCAGTTATGGGACGGCGAAGGGCAATTCACCCCTCCACTTT

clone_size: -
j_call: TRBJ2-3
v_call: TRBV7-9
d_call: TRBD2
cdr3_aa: CASLRGLAGVSTDTQYF
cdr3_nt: TGTGCCAGCTTAAGAGGACTAGCGGGAGTATCCACAGATACGCAGTATTTT

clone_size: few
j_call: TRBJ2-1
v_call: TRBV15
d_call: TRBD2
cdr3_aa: CATGGTSGTYNEQFF
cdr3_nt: TGTGCCACCGGTGGGACTAGCGGTACCTACAATGAGCAGTTCTTC

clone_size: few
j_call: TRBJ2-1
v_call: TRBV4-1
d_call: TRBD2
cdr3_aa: CASSQDSGGGNEQFF
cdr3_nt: TGCGCCAGCAGCCAAGATAGCGGGGGGGGCAATGAGCAGTTCTTC

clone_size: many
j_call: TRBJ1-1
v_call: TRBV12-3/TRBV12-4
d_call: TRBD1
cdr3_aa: CASSPYWTGMVVNTEAFF
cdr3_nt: TGTGCCAGCAGTCCCTATTGGACAGGGATGGTCGTGAACACTGAAGCTTTCTTT

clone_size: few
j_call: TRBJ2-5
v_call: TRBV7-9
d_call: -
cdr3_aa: CASSPPMETQYF
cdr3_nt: TGTGCCAGCAGCCCCCCTATGGAGACCCAGTACTTC

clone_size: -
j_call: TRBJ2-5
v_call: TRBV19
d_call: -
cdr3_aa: CASSIEEGETQYF
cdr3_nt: TGTGCCAGTAGTATAGAGGAGGGAGAGACCCAGTACTTC

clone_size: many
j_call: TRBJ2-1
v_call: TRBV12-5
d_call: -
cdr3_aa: CASDGFSNGLQAFYNEQFF
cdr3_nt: TGTGCTAGTGACGGCTTTTCGAATGGACTGCAGGCTTTCTACAATGAGCAGTTCTTC

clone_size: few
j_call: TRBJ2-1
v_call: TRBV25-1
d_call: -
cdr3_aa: CASSETPGIYNEQFF
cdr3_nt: TGTGCCAGCAGTGAAACTCCGGGAATCTACAATGAGCAGTTCTTC

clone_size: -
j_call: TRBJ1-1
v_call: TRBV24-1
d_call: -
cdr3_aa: CATSDGPGGTEAFF
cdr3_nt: TGTGCCACCAGTGACGGGCCGGGGGGAACTGAAGCTTTCTTT

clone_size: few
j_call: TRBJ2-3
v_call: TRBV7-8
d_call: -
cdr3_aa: CASRGTSTDTQYF
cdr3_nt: TGTGCCAGCCGGGGCACAAGCACAGATACGCAGTATTTT

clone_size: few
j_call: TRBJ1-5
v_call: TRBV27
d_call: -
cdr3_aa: CASSFTGSNQPQHF
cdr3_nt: TGTGCCAGCAGTTTCACGGGGAGCAATCAGCCCCAGCATTTT

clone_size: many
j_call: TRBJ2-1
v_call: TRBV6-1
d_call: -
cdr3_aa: CASSQYMESHEQFF
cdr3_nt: TGTGCCAGCAGTCAATACATGGAGTCCCATGAGCAGTTCTTC

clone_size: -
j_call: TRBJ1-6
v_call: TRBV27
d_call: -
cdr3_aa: CASGQGFSPLHF
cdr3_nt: TGTGCCAGCGGGCAGGGCTTTTCACCCCTCCACTTT

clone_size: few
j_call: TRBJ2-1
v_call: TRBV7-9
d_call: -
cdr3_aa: CASSPVPGLEWEQFF
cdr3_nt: TGTGCCAGCAGCCCCGTCCCGGGACTTGAATGGGAGCAGTTCTTC

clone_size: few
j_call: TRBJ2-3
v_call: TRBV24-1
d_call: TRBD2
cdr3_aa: CATSDFGQTSGSTDTQYF
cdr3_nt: TGTGCCACCAGTGATTTTGGCCAGACTAGCGGGTCCACAGATACGCAGTATTTT

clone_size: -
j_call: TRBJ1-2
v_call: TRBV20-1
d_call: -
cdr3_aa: CSAGTGLDYGYTF
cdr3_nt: TGCAGTGCTGGAACAGGGCTAGACTATGGCTACACCTTC

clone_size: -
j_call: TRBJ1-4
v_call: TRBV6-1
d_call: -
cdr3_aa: CASSPREAGEKLFF
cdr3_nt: TGTGCCAGCAGTCCCAGGGAGGCGGGTGAAAAACTGTTTTTT

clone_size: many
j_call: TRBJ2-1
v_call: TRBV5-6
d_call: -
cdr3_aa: CASSLRPKGNEQFF
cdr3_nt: TGTGCCAGCAGCCTTCGGCCCAAGGGGAATGAGCAGTTCTTC

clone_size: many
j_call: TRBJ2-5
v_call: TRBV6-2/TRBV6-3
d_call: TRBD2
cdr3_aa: CASSGLAGGPETQYF
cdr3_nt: TGTGCCAGCAGTGGACTAGCGGGAGGGCCGGAGACCCAGTACTTC

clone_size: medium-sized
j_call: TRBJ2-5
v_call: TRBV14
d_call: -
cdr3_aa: CASSQEFGGIQETQYF
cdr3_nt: TGTGCCAGCAGCCAAGAATTCGGGGGAATCCAAGAGACCCAGTACTTC

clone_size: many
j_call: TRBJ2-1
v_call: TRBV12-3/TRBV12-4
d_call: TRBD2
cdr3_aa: CASSPPRASGRQTYNEQFF
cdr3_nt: TGTGCCAGCAGTCCCCCGCGGGCTAGCGGGAGGCAGACCTACAATGAGCAGTTCTTC

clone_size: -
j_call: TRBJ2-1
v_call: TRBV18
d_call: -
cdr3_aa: CASSPTPLSSYNEQFF
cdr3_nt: TGTGCCAGCTCACCCACACCTTTGAGCTCCTACAATGAGCAGTTCTTC

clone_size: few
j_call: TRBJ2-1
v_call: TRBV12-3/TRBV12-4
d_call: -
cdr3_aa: CASRPQGPSYNEQFF
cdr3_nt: TGTGCCAGCAGGCCCCAGGGGCCTAGTTACAATGAGCAGTTCTTC

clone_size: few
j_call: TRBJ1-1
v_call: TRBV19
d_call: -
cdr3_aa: CASTEYDTMNTEAFF
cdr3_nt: TGTGCCAGTACCGAATATGACACTATGAACACTGAAGCTTTCTTT

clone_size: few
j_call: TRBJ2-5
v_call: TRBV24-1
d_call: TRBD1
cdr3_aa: CATSVGTGGEETQYF
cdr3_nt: TGTGCCACCAGTGTTGGGACAGGGGGCGAGGAGACCCAGTACTTC

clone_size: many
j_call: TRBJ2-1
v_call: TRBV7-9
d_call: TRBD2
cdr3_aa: CASSPPREVINEQFF
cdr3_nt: TGTGCCAGCAGCCCCCCGCGGGAGGTTATCAATGAGCAGTTCTTC

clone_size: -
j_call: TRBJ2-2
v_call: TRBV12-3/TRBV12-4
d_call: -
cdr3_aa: CASSWTTGELFF
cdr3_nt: TGTGCCAGCAGCTGGACCACCGGGGAGCTGTTTTTT

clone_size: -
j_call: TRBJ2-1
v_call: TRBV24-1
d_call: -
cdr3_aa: CATSDFALGEQFF
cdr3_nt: TGTGCCACCAGTGATTTTGCCCTGGGTGAGCAGTTCTTC

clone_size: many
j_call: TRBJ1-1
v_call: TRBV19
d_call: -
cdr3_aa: CASSTWAAGGTEAFF
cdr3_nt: TGTGCCAGTAGTACGTGGGCTGCGGGGGGAACTGAAGCTTTCTTT

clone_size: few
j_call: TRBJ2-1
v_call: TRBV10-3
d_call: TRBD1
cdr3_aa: CAISGEGAQDNEQFF
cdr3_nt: TGTGCCATCAGCGGAGAGGGGGCCCAGGACAATGAGCAGTTCTTC

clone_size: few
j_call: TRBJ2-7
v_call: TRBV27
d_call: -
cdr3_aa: CASSLTTGSHEQYF
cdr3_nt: TGTGCCAGCAGTTTGACTACGGGGTCCCACGAGCAGTACTTC

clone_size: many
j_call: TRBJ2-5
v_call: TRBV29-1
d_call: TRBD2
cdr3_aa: CSVVFFSGRSRETQYF
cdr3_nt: TGCAGCGTAGTTTTTTTTAGCGGGAGATCCCGAGAGACCCAGTACTTC

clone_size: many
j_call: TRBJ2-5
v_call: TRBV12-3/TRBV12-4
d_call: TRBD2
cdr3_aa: CASSLARGDQETQYF
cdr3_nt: TGTGCCAGCAGTTTAGCACGGGGGGACCAAGAGACCCAGTACTTC

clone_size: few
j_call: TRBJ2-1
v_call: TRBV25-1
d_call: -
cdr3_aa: CASSEWEALGTGEQFF
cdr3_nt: TGTGCCAGCTCCGAGTGGGAAGCGTTAGGCACCGGTGAGCAGTTCTTC

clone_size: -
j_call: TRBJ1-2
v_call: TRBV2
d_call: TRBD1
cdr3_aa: CASNTGTGLNYGYTF
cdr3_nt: TGTGCCAGTAACACCGGGACAGGCCTTAACTATGGCTACACCTTC

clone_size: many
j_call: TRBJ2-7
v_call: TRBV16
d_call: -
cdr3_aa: CASSPEGSGEQYF
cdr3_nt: TGTGCCAGCAGCCCTGAAGGTAGCGGCGAGCAGTACTTC

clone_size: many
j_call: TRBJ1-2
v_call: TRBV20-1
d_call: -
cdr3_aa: CSARGGGEDYGYTF
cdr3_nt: TGCAGTGCTAGAGGGGGGGGAGAGGACTATGGCTACACCTTC

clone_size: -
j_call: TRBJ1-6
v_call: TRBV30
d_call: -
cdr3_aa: CAWSATDSYNSPLHF
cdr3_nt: TGTGCCTGGAGTGCTACGGACTCCTATAATTCACCCCTCCACTTT

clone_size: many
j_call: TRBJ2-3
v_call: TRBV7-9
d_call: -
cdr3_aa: CASSYQRTTDTQYF
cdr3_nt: TGTGCCAGCAGCTATCAGCGGACCACAGATACGCAGTATTTT

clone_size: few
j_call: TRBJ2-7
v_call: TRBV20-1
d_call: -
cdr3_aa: CSAPGGTAHEQYF
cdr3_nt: TGCAGTGCCCCCGGCGGGACTGCCCACGAGCAGTACTTC

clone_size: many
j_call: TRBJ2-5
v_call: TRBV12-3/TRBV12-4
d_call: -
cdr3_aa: CASSTGLETQYF
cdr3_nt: TGTGCCAGCAGTACAGGGTTGGAGACCCAGTACTTC

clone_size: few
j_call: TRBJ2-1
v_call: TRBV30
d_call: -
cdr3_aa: CAWSVLAEEINEQFF
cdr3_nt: TGTGCCTGGAGTGTACTAGCCGAAGAAATCAATGAGCAGTTCTTC

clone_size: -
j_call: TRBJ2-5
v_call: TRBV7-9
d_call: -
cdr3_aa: CASSPPGTAYQETQYF
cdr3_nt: TGTGCCAGCAGCCCCCCCGGGACTGCGTACCAAGAGACCCAGTACTTC

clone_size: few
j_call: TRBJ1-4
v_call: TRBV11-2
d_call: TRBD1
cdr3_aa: CASSLAYRGIGEKLFF
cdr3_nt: TGTGCCAGCAGCTTAGCCTACAGGGGGATCGGGGAAAAACTGTTTTTT

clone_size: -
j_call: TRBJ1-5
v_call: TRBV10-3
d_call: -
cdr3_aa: CAISALGSNQPQHF
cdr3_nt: TGTGCCATCAGTGCTCTAGGGAGCAATCAGCCCCAGCATTTT

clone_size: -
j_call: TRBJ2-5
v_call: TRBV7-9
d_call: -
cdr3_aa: CASSFAGGQETQYF
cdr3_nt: TGTGCCAGCAGCTTTGCGGGTGGCCAAGAGACCCAGTACTTC

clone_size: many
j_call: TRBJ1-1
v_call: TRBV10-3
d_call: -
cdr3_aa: CAISEGGYTEAFF
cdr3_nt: TGTGCCATCAGTGAGGGGGGATACACTGAAGCTTTCTTT